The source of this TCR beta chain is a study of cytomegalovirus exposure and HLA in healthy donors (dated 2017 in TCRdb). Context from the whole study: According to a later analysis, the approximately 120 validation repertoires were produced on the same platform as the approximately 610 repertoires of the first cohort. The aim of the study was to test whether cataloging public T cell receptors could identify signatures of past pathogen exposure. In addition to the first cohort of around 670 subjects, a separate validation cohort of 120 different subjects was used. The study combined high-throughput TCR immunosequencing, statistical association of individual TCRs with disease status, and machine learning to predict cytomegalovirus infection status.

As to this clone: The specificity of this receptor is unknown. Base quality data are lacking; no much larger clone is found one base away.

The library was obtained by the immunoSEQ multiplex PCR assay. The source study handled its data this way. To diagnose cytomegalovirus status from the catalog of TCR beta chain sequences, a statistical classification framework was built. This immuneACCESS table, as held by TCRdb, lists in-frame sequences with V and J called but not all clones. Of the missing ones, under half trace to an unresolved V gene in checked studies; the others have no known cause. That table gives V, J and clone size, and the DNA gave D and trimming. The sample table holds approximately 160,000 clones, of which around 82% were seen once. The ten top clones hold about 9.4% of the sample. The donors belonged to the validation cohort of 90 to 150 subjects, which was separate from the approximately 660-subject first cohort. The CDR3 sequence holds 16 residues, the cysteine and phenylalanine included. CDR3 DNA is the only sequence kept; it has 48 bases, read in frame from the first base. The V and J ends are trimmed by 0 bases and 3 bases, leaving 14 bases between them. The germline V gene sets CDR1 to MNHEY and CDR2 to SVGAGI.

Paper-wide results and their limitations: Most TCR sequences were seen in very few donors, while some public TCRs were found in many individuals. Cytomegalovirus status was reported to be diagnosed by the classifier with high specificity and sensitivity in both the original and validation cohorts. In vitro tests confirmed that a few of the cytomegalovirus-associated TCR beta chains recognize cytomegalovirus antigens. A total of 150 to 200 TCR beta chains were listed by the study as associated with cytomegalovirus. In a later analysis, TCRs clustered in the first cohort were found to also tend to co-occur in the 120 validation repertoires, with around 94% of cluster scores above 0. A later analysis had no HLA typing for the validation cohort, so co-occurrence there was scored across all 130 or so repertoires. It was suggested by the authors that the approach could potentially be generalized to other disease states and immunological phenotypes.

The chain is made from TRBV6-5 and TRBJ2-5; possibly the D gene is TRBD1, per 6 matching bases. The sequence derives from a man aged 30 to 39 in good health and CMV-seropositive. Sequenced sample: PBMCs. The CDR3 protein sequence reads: CASSYSPDSRKETQYF. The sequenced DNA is TGTGCCAGCAGTTACTCGCCGGACAGCCGTAAAGAGACCCAGTACTTC.